These 31 T cell receptor beta chains originate from one sample sequenced in a study of Tregs in tolerant kidney transplant recipients. TCRdb's table, derived via immunoSEQ multiplex PCR, lists solely in-frame clones and lacks some. This table holds about 68,000 clones, about 83% found once. The sample was CD4+ T cells from blood. The source of these receptors is a human donor in good health.

This chain uses TRBV11-2 with TRBJ1-6; D not resolved. V was clipped by 8 bases and J by 18 bases, with 17 bases between them. The CDR3 consists of 11 residues. The germline V gene has CDR1 SGHAT and CDR2 FQNNGV. CDR3 sequence reads: CASGCKLLPHF. The CDR3 nucleotides are TGTGCCAGCGGATGCAAGCTCCTTCCCCACTTT.

The J gene is TRBJ2-1, the V gene TRBV15; 10 positions agree with TRBD1. Looked up from germline, CDR1 is LNHNV and CDR2 is YYDKDF (reference sequence). This CDR3 is built from 15 residues. V lost 7 bases, J lost 7 bases, and 10 bases stayed unmatched. CDR3 DNA: TGTGCCACCAAAGATAGACAGGGGGCGTATAATGAGCAGTTCTTC. Translating it yields CATKDRQGAYNEQFF.

V gene TRBV6-1 combines with J gene TRBJ2-1, with a weak D call TRBD2 (5 bases). Germline values: CDR1 MNHNS, CDR2 SASEGT. This CDR3 has 15 residues. V was pared by 0 bases and J by 10 bases, with 16 bases between. CDR3 sequence reads: CASSEAPGNLKEQFF. DNA for the CDR3: TGTGCCAGCAGTGAAGCGCCGGGGAATTTGAAGGAGCAGTTCTTC.

This chain joins TRBV6-5 and TRBJ2-7, with 7 positions matching TRBD1. V shed 0 bases, J shed 5 bases, and the junction held 10 bases outside the gene matches. Germline lookup yields CDR1 MNHEY and CDR2 SVGAGI. The CDR3 sequence is 16 residues long. CDR3 nucleotide sequence: TGTGCCAGCAGTTACTCGCGACAGGGAGTACACGACGAGCAGTACTTC. Encoded protein: CASSYSRQGVHDEQYF.

The CDR3 nucleotides are TGTGCCAGCAGCTTAGACAGCGAGCAGTACTTC. Translated, it gives CASSLDSEQYF. The V gene is TRBV11-2, the J gene TRBJ2-7; unclear D gene. Germline CDR1 and CDR2: SGHAT and FQNNGV. The V end was cut by 0 bases, the J end by 6 bases, with 3 bases between. The CDR3 sequence is 11 residues long.

This clone was seen only a few times. V usage is TRBV4-3 and J usage is TRBJ2-1; TRBD2 is a possible D gene (6 bases). Germline V CDR1 and CDR2: LGHNA, YSLEER. CDR3 size: 18 residues. Trimming removed 5 bases at V and 5 bases at J, with 25 bases between. As DNA, the CDR3 is TGCGCCAGCAGCACGGACCTTCGGAGGGCTAGTCGGAACAATGAGCAGTTCTTC. Its protein product is CASSTDLRRASRNNEQFF.

The V call is TRBV6-5, the J call TRBJ2-7; weak D call: TRBD1 (6 bases). The germline V and J ends were trimmed by 5 bases and 4 bases, with 9 bases remaining between them. There are 12 residues in the CDR3. Germline V gene lookup returns CDR1 MNHEY and CDR2 SVGAGI. This CDR3 is CASSQQGYEQYF. DNA for the CDR3: TGTGCCAGCAGTCAACAGGGATACGAGCAGTACTTC.

V is TRBV6-1 and J is TRBJ1-1; 10 bases line up with TRBD1. CDR3 length: 13 amino acids. The germline CDR1 and CDR2 sequences are MNHNS and SASEGT. J lost 4 bases, V lost 8 bases, and 4 bases had no gene match. CDR3 residues: CASFRTGGTEAFF. In nucleotides, the CDR3 is TGTGCCAGCTTTAGGACAGGGGGCACTGAAGCTTTCTTT.

CDR3 protein: CASSYRPHTGELFF. The DNA of the CDR3 is TGTGCCAGCAGTTACCGCCCGCACACCGGGGAGCTGTTTTTT. This chain links TRBV6-5 with TRBJ2-2; no reliable D call. V lost 2 bases and J 3 bases, leaving 7 bases between the germline ends. Germline CDR1 is MNHEY and CDR2 is SVGAGI. The CDR3 sequence is 14 residues long.

The V call is TRBV5-4, the J call TRBJ2-2, with D tentatively TRBD1 or TRBD2 (6 bases each). CDR1 is SGHNT and CDR2 is YYREEE in the germline V gene (reference sequence). V lost 7 bases, J lost 5 bases, and 15 bases lay in between. The CDR3 is made up of 14 amino acids. The CDR3: CASHGGRSTGELFF. CDR3 bases: TGTGCCAGCCACGGGGGCAGGTCTACCGGGGAGCTGTTTTTT. Filled out from reference TRBV5-4 and TRBJ2-2, the complete variable domain reads ETGVTQSPTHLIKTRGQQVTLRCSSQSGHNTVSWYQQALGQGPQFIFQYYREEENGRGNFPPRFSGLQFPNYSSELNVNALELDDSALYLCASHGGRSTGELFFGEGSRLTVL.

The CDR3 reads CASSDTKIAPGNTIYF. The CDR3 DNA follows: TGTGCCAGCTCAGATACCAAAATTGCTCCAGGAAACACCATATATTTT. This chain uses TRBV18 with TRBJ1-3; no clear D gene. With 5 bases removed from V and 4 bases from J, the gap between germline ends came to 18 bases. This CDR3 is built from 16 residues. Germline loops: CDR1 KGHSH, CDR2 LQKENI.

The rearrangement joins TRBV7-9 to TRBJ2-2; 16 bases agree with TRBD2. CDR1 and CDR2 from the germline V gene are SEHNR and FQNEAQ (reference sequence). V lost 5 bases to trimming and J lost 1 base; unmatched junction nucleotides: 7. The CDR3 extends over 19 amino acids. CDR3: CASSPGTSGRARNTGELFF. The CDR3 DNA sequence: TGTGCCAGCAGCCCAGGGACTAGCGGGAGGGCCAGGAACACCGGGGAGCTGTTTTTT.

The rearrangement uses TRBV2 and TRBJ2-5; perhaps TRBD2 as D (6 bases). Germline V gene sequence: CDR1 SNHLY, CDR2 FYNNEI. The CDR3 has 14 amino acids. V was clipped by 5 bases and J by 1 base, with 11 bases between them. The CDR3 sequence is CASSQGLTQETQYF. The CDR3 DNA sequence: TGTGCCAGCAGTCAGGGACTTACCCAAGAGACCCAGTACTTC.

This clone was recorded only once. The V gene is TRBV6-5, the J gene TRBJ1-1; TRBD1 is a possible D gene (5 bases). Germline CDR1 MNHEY, CDR2 SVGAGI. The CDR3 is made up of 14 amino acids. V was trimmed by 6 bases and J by 1 base, leaving 12 bases between them. CDR3: CASSLRGSNTEAFF. The CDR3 DNA reads as TGTGCCAGCAGCCTACGGGGGTCGAACACTGAAGCTTTCTTT.

The chain is built from TRBV5-1 and TRBJ1-1; D ambiguous. V dropped 0 bases and J dropped 1 base, with 7 bases sitting between them. The CDR3 covers 14 residues. Germline V gene lookup returns CDR1 SGHRS and CDR2 YFSETQ. The CDR3: CASSLDGRNTEAFF. CDR3 nucleotide sequence: TGCGCCAGCAGCTTGGACGGAAGGAACACTGAAGCTTTCTTT.

This clone was observed once. The chain couples TRBV6-4 to TRBJ2-5, with D hard to call. V lost 5 bases and J lost 4, with 17 bases in between. The length of the CDR3 is 15 residues. Per the germline V gene, CDR1 is MRHNA and CDR2 is SNTAGT. CDR3 sequence (DNA): TGTGCCAGCAGTAGACCGGTTAACCAGCGAGAGACCCAGTACTTC. This sequence encodes CASSRPVNQRETQYF.

This chain links TRBV2 with TRBJ2-7; maybe TRBD1 (7 bases). Germline V CDR1 and CDR2: SNHLY, FYNNEI. This CDR3 comprises 14 residues. Trimming shortened V by 4 bases and J by 2 bases, and 12 bases separated the two germline ends. This CDR3 reads CASSVEGQTYEQYF. The CDR3 nucleotides read TGTGCCAGCAGTGTGGAGGGACAGACCTACGAGCAGTACTTC.

The gene calls are TRBV7-2 and TRBJ2-7; TRBD1 matches at 7 bases. Germline V CDR1 and CDR2: SGHTA, FQGNSA. V dropped 1 base and J dropped 2; count of bases not matched to a gene: 2. The CDR3 is 14 residues long. CDR3 coding DNA: TGTGCCAGCAGCTTAGACAGGGGCCCCTACGAGCAGTACTTC. Translated, it gives CASSLDRGPYEQYF.

CDR3 sequence: CASSLPGEEGYGYTF. The CDR3 bases are TGTGCCAGCAGCTTACCCGGGGAAGAGGGGTATGGCTACACCTTC. The V and J genes are TRBV5-4 and TRBJ1-2; TRBD1 might be the D (5 bases). This CDR3 spans 15 amino acids. CDR1 is SGHNT, CDR2 YYREEE, per germline (reference sequence). Trimming removed 2 bases at V and 5 bases at J, with 16 bases between. Full variable domain (outside the CDR3, taken from reference TRBV5-4 and TRBJ1-2): ETGVTQSPTHLIKTRGQQVTLRCSSQSGHNTVSWYQQALGQGPQFIFQYYREEENGRGNFPPRFSGLQFPNYSSELNVNALELDDSALYLCASSLPGEEGYGYTFGSGTRLTVV.

The rearrangement links TRBV6-4 to TRBJ2-5; 13 bases line up with TRBD2. CDR1 and CDR2 from the germline V gene are MRHNA and SNTAGT. The junction had 12 bases not matched to a gene; V was cut back by 4 bases and J by 1 base. CDR3 size: 19 residues. The CDR3 loop reads CASSAAGLAGVSSQETQYF. The DNA for the CDR3 is TGTGCCAGCAGTGCCGCTGGACTAGCGGGGGTGTCCTCCCAAGAGACCCAGTACTTC.

This sequence joins TRBV7-2 and TRBJ1-2, with D unresolved. Germline CDR1 is SGHTA and CDR2 is FQGNSA. This CDR3 has 14 amino acids. V lost 5 bases and J 3 bases, leaving 13 bases between the germline ends. The CDR3 loop is CASSPNQEHYGYTF. CDR3 nucleotide sequence: TGTGCCAGCAGCCCCAACCAGGAGCACTATGGCTACACCTTC.

V gene TRBV5-1 combines with J gene TRBJ1-1, with TRBD1 matching 11 bases. Germline V gives CDR1 SGHRS, CDR2 YFSETQ. The length of the CDR3 is 17 residues. V shed 4 bases and J 4 bases; nucleotides not matched to a gene: 12. This CDR3 is CASSERTTGTGGTEAFF. CDR3 bases: TGCGCCAGCAGCGAGAGAACCACCGGGACAGGGGGCACTGAAGCTTTCTTT.

The chain employs TRBV7-2 and TRBJ2-3, with D hard to call. Trimming took 5 bases from V and 1 from J, leaving 13 bases between them. The CDR3 loop spans 15 amino acids. Per the germline V gene, CDR1 is SGHTA and CDR2 is FQGNSA. CDR3 protein: CASSLFSDGTDTQYF. The CDR3 DNA sequence: TGTGCCAGCAGCCTGTTCTCGGACGGCACAGATACGCAGTATTTT.

The chain combines TRBV6-5 with TRBJ2-3, with no clear D. This CDR3 has 13 residues. The V gene lost 10 bases and the J gene lost 4 bases, with 15 bases spanning the gap. Germline CDR1 and CDR2: MNHEY and SVGAGI. CDR3 nucleotides: TGTGCCACCCGCCCGTATGTCGCAGATACGCAGTATTTT. Protein: CATRPYVADTQYF.

The CDR3 protein is CASSRGRHSGNTIYF. For the CDR3, the DNA is TGTGCCAGTAGTCGTGGCCGCCACTCTGGAAACACCATATATTTT. The chain combines TRBV19 with TRBJ1-3; unclear D gene. The CDR3 extends over 15 amino acids. In germline, CDR1 is LNHDA, CDR2 SQIVND (reference sequence). The V and J ends lost 5 bases and 0 bases respectively, with 11 bases between them.

This clone was detected a few times. The chain joins TRBV6-1 to TRBJ1-2, with D unresolved. V lost 5 bases and J 7 bases, leaving 14 bases between the germline ends. Looked up from germline, CDR1 is MNHNS and CDR2 is SASEGT. CDR3 length: 13 amino acids. The chain's CDR3 is CASSHEGRGGYTF. The DNA for the CDR3 is TGTGCCAGCAGTCACGAGGGAAGAGGTGGCTACACCTTC.

The J gene is TRBJ1-1, the V gene TRBV10-3; 7 positions match TRBD1. Unmatched junction bases numbered 8, after V lost 4 bases and J lost 9 bases. This CDR3 comprises 13 residues. CDR1 is ENHRY, CDR2 SYGVKD, per germline. The CDR3 loop reads CAISGTGALKAFF. CDR3 nucleotides: TGTGCCATCAGTGGGACAGGCGCACTGAAAGCTTTCTTT.

The rearrangement joins TRBV11-1 to TRBJ2-1; 11 bases align to TRBD2. Germline CDR1 reads SGHAT; CDR2 reads FQDESV (reference sequence). The CDR3 extends over 15 amino acids. V lost 1 base, J lost 9 bases, and 5 bases stayed unmatched. CDR3 nucleotides: TGTGCCAGCAGCTTAGTTACTAGCGGGAGTTCTGAGCAGTTCTTC. Translated: CASSLVTSGSSEQFF.

This chain joins TRBV5-1 and TRBJ2-7; D gene unclear. V was cut by 5 bases and J by 6 bases, with 12 bases left in between. The CDR3 covers 12 residues. Germline CDR1 reads SGHRS; CDR2 reads YFSETQ. Here the CDR3 DNA reads TGCGCCAGCAGTCAGGACGAAGGCGAGCAGTACTTC. It specifies CASSQDEGEQYF.

This chain connects TRBV11-2 to TRBJ2-7; maybe TRBD2 (5 bases). This CDR3 contains 14 residues. Germline loops: CDR1 SGHAT, CDR2 FQNNGV. V lost 5 bases and J lost 0, with 11 bases in between. The CDR3 reads CASSLNSVSYEQYF. CDR3 DNA sequence: TGTGCCAGCAGCCTCAATAGCGTCTCCTACGAGCAGTACTTC.

The CDR3 is CASSQVGVALNYGYTF. CDR3 in DNA: TGCGCCAGCAGCCAAGTGGGCGTGGCTCTAAACTATGGCTACACCTTC. J is TRBJ1-2 and V is TRBV4-1; D unclear. CDR1 and CDR2 (germline): MGHRA, YSYEKL. Trimming left V 1 base short and J 2 bases short, with 14 bases between. The CDR3 loop spans 16 amino acids.